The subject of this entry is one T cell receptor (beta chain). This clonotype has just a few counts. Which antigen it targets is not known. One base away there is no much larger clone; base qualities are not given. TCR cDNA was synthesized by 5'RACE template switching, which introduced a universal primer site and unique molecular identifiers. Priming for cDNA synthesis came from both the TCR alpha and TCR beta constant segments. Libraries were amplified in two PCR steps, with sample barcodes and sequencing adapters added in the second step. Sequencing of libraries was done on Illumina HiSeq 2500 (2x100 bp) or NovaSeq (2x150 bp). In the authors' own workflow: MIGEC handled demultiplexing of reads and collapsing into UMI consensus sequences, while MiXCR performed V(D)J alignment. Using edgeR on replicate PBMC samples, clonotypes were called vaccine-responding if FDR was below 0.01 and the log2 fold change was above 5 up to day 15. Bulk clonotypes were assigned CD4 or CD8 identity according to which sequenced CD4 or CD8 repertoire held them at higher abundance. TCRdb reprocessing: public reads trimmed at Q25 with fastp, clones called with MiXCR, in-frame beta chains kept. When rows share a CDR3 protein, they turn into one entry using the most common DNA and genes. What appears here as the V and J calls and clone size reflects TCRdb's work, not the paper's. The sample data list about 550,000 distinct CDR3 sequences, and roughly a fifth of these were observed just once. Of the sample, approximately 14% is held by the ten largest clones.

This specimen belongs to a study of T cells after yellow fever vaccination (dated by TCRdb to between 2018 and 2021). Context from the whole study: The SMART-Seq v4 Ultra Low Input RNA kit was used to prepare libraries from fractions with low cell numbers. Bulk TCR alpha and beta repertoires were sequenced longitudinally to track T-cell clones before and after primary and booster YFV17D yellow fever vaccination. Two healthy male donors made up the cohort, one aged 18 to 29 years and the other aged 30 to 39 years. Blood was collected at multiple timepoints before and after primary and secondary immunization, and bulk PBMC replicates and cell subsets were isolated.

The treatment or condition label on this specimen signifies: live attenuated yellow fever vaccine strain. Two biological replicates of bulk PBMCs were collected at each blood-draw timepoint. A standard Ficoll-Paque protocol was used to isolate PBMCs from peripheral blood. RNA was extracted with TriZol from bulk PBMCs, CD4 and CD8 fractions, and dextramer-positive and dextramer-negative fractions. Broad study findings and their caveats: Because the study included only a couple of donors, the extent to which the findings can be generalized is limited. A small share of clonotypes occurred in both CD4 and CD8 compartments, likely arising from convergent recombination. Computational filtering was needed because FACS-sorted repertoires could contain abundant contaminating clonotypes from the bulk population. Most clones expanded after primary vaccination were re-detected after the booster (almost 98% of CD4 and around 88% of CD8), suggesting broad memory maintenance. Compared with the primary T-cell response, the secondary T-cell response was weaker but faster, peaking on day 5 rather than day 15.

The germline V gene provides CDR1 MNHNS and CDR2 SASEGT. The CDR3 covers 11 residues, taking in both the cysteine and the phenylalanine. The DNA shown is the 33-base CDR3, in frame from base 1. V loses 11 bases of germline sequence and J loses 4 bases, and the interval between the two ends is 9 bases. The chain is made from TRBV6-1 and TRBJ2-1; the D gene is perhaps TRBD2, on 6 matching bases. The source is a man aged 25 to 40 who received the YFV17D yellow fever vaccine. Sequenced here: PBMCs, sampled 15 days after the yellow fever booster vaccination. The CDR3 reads CAGGLYNEQFF. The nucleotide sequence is TGTGCCGGGGGACTTTACAATGAGCAGTTCTTC.